Listed below are T cell receptor beta chains from one sample, sequenced in a study of blood T cell repertoires in COVID-19. Clones were sequenced by immunoSEQ multiplex PCR, and TCRdb holds only the in-frame ones, with some missing. The table has roughly 500,000 clones, 89% seen once. Specimen: peripheral blood. These TCRs come from a young man with COVID-19, enrolled during active disease. Both conserved end residues are part of each CDR3. Each record gives: J gene, clone size, D gene, CDR3 length, V gene, CDR3 DNA, CDR3 protein. D genes are given only for firm matches. Clone size is stated in some rows and not others, as once, few, many or a class when expanded.

TRBJ2-3	NA	NA	14	TRBV24-1	TGTGCCACCAGTGATCGCAGGGTCACAGATACGCAGTATTTT	CATSDRRVTDTQYF
TRBJ2-5	NA	NA	15	TRBV2	TGTGCCAGCAGTGCAATCCAAGGGGTTAGAGAGACCCAGTACTTC	CASSAIQGVRETQYF
TRBJ1-2	NA	TRBD1	13	TRBV29-1	TGCAGCGTTGGACTCACAGGGGCCCTTGGCTACACCTTC	CSVGLTGALGYTF
TRBJ1-1	NA	TRBD1	15	TRBV18	TGTGCCAGCTCGGTACAGGGGAGCATGAACACTGAAGCTTTCTTT	CASSVQGSMNTEAFF
TRBJ2-3	NA	NA	15	TRBV5-8	TGTGCCAGCAGCTTGGGGACACCGGAGCCAGATACGCAGTATTTT	CASSLGTPEPDTQYF
TRBJ2-7	NA	TRBD2	15	TRBV27	TGTGCCAGCAGTTTGACGAGCGGGACCTCCTACGAGCAGTACTTC	CASSLTSGTSYEQYF
TRBJ2-4	NA	TRBD2	15	TRBV6-5	TGTGCCAGCAGTTACTCGATCGCTAGCGGGAGTATCGAGTACTTC	CASSYSIASGSIEYF
TRBJ1-6	NA	TRBD1	13	TRBV6-5	TGTGCCAGCAGGGACAGGGAAATTTCCCCCCTCCACTTT	CASRDREISPLHF
TRBJ1-2	NA	TRBD1	15	TRBV6-6	TGTGCCAGCAGTACCCTGGGACAGGGGGGGCGAGGCTACACCTTC	CASSTLGQGGRGYTF
TRBJ2-5	NA	TRBD2	20	TRBV2	TGTGCCAGCAGTCCAAGAGGGGCTAGCGGGAGCCCGCAGTACCAAGAGACCCAGTACTTC	CASSPRGASGSPQYQETQYF
TRBJ2-1	NA	NA	16	TRBV2	TGTGCCAGCAGTTCCCGGATGGGGAGCAGGTACAATGAGCAGTTCTTC	CASSSRMGSRYNEQFF
TRBJ2-2	NA	TRBD2	14	TRBV11-3	TGTGCCAGCAGCCCGGGACTAGCTACCGGGGAGCTGTTTTTT	CASSPGLATGELFF
TRBJ1-5	NA	TRBD1	18	TRBV19	TGTGCCAGTAGTATTAACGAGTGGGGGACAGGGGGTGGTCAGCCCCAGCATTTT	CASSINEWGTGGGQPQHF
TRBJ2-2	NA	NA	13	TRBV30	TGTGCCTGCAAGGGGGGGGACACCGGGGAGCTGTTTTTT	CACKGGDTGELFF
TRBJ2-7	NA	NA	16	TRBV19	TGTGCCAGTAGCCAGCCCGGAGGAGGGTCCTCCTACGAGCAGTACTTC	CASSQPGGGSSYEQYF
TRBJ2-3	NA	NA	16	TRBV11-2	TGTGCCAGCAGCTTAGGTCAGGGGTTCGTCACAGATACGCAGTATTTT	CASSLGQGFVTDTQYF
TRBJ2-7	NA	NA	13	TRBV7-9	TGTGCCAGCAGCCGTTGGGGGGGCGACGAGCAGTACTTC	CASSRWGGDEQYF
TRBJ2-5	NA	TRBD1	12	TRBV29-1	TGCAGCGTTGCCACAGGGGGGGAGACCCAGTACTTC	CSVATGGETQYF
TRBJ2-5	NA	TRBD2	16	TRBV19	TGTGCCAGTAGTACCCTAGCGGGGGGGAATAAAGAGACCCAGTACTTC	CASSTLAGGNKETQYF
TRBJ2-1	NA	TRBD1	15	TRBV5-8	TGTGCCAGCAGCACAACCGGGACAGGGATTAATGAGCAGTTCTTC	CASSTTGTGINEQFF
TRBJ2-5	NA	NA	13	TRBV27	TGTGCCAGCAGTCCAGGGCTTAGGGGGACCCAGTACTTC	CASSPGLRGTQYF
TRBJ1-1	many	TRBD1	17	TRBV7-8	TGTGCCAGCAGCCTCCTTGCGGCGGGGACAGGGGACACTGAAGCTTTCTTT	CASSLLAAGTGDTEAFF
TRBJ1-1	NA	NA	15	TRBV4-2	TGTGCCAGCAGCCAAGAACCGGGGGTGAACACTGAAGCTTTCTTT	CASSQEPGVNTEAFF
TRBJ1-1	NA	TRBD1	20	TRBV5-1	TGCGCCAGCAGCTTGGGTGGGACAGGGGGAGGATTTAGTATGAACACTGAAGCTTTCTTT	CASSLGGTGGGFSMNTEAFF
TRBJ1-5	NA	TRBD1	16	TRBV18	TGTGCCAGCTCAGGACAGGGGGCAAATAGCAATCAGCCCCAGCATTTT	CASSGQGANSNQPQHF
TRBJ1-4	NA	NA	14	TRBV3-1/TRBV3-2	TGTGCCAGCAGCCAGACAGGTTCCAATGAAAAACTGTTTTTT	CASSQTGSNEKLFF
TRBJ1-6	NA	TRBD1	15	TRBV6-5	TGTGCCAGCAGTTACCAAGGGACAGGGCAATCACCCCTCCACTTT	CASSYQGTGQSPLHF
TRBJ2-7	NA	NA	15	TRBV11-3	TGTGCCAGCAGCAGCATTAGGGGAAAGGGTTACGAGCAGTACTTC	CASSSIRGKGYEQYF
TRBJ2-7	NA	TRBD1	13	TRBV2	TGTGCCAGTACCGGGACAGCCTCCTACGAGCAGTACTTC	CASTGTASYEQYF
TRBJ2-5	NA	NA	13	TRBV5-1	TGCGCCAGCAGAATAGGGAGCCAGGAGACCCAGTACTTC	CASRIGSQETQYF
TRBJ1-2	NA	TRBD1	13	TRBV5-4	TGTGCCAGCAGCTATGACAGGGGGGATGGCTACACCTTC	CASSYDRGDGYTF
TRBJ2-1	NA	NA	18	TRBV3-1/TRBV3-2	TGTGCCAGCAGCCAAGAGCCGGGAACTCGCGGGCCGTACAATGAGCAGTTCTTC	CASSQEPGTRGPYNEQFF
TRBJ2-5	NA	TRBD1	14	TRBV5-4	TGTGCCAGCAGCTTGGGGACAGGCCAAGAGACCCAGTACTTC	CASSLGTGQETQYF
TRBJ2-7	NA	NA	15	TRBV14	TGTGCCAGCAGCCAAGAATATGGACAGACCTACGAGCAGTACTTC	CASSQEYGQTYEQYF
TRBJ1-2	NA	TRBD1	15	TRBV7-3	TGTGCCAGCAGCTCGACAGGGGCCGGCGCCTATGGCTACACCTTC	CASSSTGAGAYGYTF
TRBJ2-7	NA	NA	13	TRBV30	TGTGCCTGGAGTCACAGGGACGGCTACGAGCAGTACTTC	CAWSHRDGYEQYF
TRBJ2-3	NA	NA	15	TRBV15	TGTGCCACCAGCAGAGATCCGGGATGGGCAGATACGCAGTATTTT	CATSRDPGWADTQYF
TRBJ2-7	once	TRBD1	12	TRBV29-1	TGCAGCGTAACAGGGGTAGGGTACGAGCAGTACTTC	CSVTGVGYEQYF
TRBJ2-5	NA	TRBD2	14	TRBV5-4	TGTGCCAGCAGGCTAGCGGGGGACCAAGAGACCCAGTACTTC	CASRLAGDQETQYF
TRBJ2-3	NA	TRBD2	19	TRBV5-1	TGCGCCAGCAGCGCTGGACTAGCGGGAGTGTCGCTCAGCACAGATACGCAGTATTTT	CASSAGLAGVSLSTDTQYF
TRBJ2-1	NA	NA	16	TRBV2	TGTGCCAGCAGCGCGACGAGGACAGAAGGGGACAATGAGCAGTTCTTC	CASSATRTEGDNEQFF
TRBJ2-6	once	TRBD1	12	TRBV11-2	TGTGCCAGCAGCCGGGACAGCAACGTCCTGACTTTC	CASSRDSNVLTF
TRBJ1-3	few	NA	14	TRBV5-6	TGTGCCAGCAGCCCTGGGACAACTGGAAACACCATATATTTT	CASSPGTTGNTIYF
TRBJ2-1	NA	NA	15	TRBV6-5	TGTGCCAGCAGCGACCTTAGACCAGGGGACAATGAGCAGTTCTTC	CASSDLRPGDNEQFF
TRBJ2-1	NA	NA	14	TRBV7-9	TGTGCCAGCAGCTTAGCGGGCCCTCTTAATGAGCAGTTCTTC	CASSLAGPLNEQFF
TRBJ1-1	NA	TRBD1	13	TRBV5-6	TGTGCCAGCGCACAGGGGGGAAACACTGAAGCTTTCTTT	CASAQGGNTEAFF
TRBJ2-5	NA	NA	14	TRBV5-4	TGTGCCAGCAGCACCAACAGGGAATTGGAGACCCAGTACTTC	CASSTNRELETQYF
TRBJ2-4	NA	NA	15	TRBV5-1	TGCGCCAGCAGCTTGGTCGCGGGAAGTAATAGCATTCAGTACTTC	CASSLVAGSNSIQYF
TRBJ1-1	once	NA	15	TRBV19	TGTGCCAGTAGTATACCGCGGGCACTTCCCACGGAAGCTTTCTTT	CASSIPRALPTEAFF
TRBJ2-6	NA	NA	15	TRBV2	TGTGCCAGCACCAGGCACGTCTCTGGGGCCAACGTCCTGACTTTC	CASTRHVSGANVLTF
TRBJ1-1	NA	NA	20	TRBV10-3	TGTGCCATCAGTGAGCAGGCCCACAAACAGGGAATTAAGTTGAACACTGAAGCTTTCTTT	CAISEQAHKQGIKLNTEAFF
TRBJ1-2	NA	NA	13	TRBV3-1/TRBV3-2	TGTGCCAGCAGTCATAGCCTTAACTATGGCTACACCTTC	CASSHSLNYGYTF
TRBJ1-3	NA	TRBD1	16	TRBV5-4	TGTGCCAGCAGCCGAGGACAGGGGAGCCCTGGAAACACCATATATTTT	CASSRGQGSPGNTIYF
TRBJ1-1	NA	NA	15	TRBV2	TGTGCCAGCAGTGAAGCGCGCGGTCGGGGCACTGAAGCTTTCTTT	CASSEARGRGTEAFF
TRBJ2-7	NA	NA	13	TRBV28	TGTGCCAGCAGCGGGGGAATGGGGCACGAGCAGTACTTC	CASSGGMGHEQYF
TRBJ2-7	NA	NA	14	TRBV5-1	TGCGCCAGCAGCTTGGGCGGGTCCTCCTACGAGCAGTACTTC	CASSLGGSSYEQYF
TRBJ1-1	few	NA	13	TRBV27	TGTGCCAGCAGTTTAACAGCGAACACTGAAGCTTTCTTT	CASSLTANTEAFF